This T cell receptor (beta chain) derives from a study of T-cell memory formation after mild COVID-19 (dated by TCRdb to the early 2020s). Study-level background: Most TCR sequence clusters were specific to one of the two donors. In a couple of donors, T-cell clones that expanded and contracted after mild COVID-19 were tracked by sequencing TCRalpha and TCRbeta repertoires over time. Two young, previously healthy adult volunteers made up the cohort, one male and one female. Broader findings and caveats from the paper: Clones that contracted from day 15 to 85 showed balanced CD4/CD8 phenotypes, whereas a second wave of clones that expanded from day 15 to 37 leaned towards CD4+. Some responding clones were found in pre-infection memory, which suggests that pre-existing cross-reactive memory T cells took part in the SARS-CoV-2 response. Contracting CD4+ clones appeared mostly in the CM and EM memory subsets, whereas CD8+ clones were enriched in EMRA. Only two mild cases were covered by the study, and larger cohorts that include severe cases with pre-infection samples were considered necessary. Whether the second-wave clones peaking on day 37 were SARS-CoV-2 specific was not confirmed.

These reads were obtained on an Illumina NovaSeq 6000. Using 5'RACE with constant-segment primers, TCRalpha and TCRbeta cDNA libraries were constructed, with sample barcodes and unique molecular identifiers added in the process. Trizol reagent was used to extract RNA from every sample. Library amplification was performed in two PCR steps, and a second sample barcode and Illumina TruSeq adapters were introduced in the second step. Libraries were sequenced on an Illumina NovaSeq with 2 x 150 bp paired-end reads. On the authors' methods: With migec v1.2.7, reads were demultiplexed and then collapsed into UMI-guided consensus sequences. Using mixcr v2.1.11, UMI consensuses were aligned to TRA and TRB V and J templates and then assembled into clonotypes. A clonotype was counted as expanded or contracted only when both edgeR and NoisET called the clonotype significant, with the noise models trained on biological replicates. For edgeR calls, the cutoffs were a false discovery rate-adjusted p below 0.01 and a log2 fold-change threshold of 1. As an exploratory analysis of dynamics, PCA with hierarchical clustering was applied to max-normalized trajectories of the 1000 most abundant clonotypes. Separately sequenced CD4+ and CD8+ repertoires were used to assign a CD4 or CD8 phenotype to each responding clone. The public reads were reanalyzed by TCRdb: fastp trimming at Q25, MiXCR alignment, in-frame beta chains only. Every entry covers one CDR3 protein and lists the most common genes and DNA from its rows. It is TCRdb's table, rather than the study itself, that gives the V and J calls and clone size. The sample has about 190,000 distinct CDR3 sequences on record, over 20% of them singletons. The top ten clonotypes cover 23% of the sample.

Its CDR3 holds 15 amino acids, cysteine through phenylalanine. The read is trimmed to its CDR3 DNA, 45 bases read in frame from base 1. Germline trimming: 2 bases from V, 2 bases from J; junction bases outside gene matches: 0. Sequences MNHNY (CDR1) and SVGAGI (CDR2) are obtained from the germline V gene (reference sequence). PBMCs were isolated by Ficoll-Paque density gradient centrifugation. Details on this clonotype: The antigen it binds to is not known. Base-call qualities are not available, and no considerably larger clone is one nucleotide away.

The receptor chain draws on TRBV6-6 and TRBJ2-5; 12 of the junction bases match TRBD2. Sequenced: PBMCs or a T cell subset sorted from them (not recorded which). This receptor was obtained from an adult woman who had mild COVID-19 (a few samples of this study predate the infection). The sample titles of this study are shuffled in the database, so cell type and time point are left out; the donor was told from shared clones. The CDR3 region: CASSYLAGGQETQYF. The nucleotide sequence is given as TGTGCCAGCAGTTACCTAGCGGGGGGGCAAGAGACCCAGTACTTC.